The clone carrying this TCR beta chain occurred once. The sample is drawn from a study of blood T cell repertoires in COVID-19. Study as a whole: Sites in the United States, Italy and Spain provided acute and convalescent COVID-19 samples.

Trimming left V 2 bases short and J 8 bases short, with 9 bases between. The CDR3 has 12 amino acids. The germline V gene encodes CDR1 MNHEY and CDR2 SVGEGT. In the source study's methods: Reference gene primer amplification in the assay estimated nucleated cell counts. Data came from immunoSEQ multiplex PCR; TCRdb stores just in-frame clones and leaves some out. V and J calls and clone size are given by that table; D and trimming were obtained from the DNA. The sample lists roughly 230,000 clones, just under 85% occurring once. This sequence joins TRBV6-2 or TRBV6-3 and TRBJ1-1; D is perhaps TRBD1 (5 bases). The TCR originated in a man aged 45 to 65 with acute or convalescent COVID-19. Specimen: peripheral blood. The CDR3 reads CASSYRPGEAFF. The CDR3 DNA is TGTGCCAGCAGTTACCGGCCAGGGGAAGCTTTCTTT.